These 29 T cell receptor beta chains were sequenced from one sample in a study of control samples from healthy donors and cancer patients. Repertoires were generated with immunoSEQ multiplex PCR, while TCRdb's copy carries only in-frame clones and drops some. The sample has around 130,000 clones; more than 80% are singletons. Sequencing was carried out using blood. These receptors originate from a man over 45 in good health.

J is TRBJ2-1 and V is TRBV5-5; the D gene could be TRBD1 or TRBD2 (6 bases each). CDR3 length equals 16 residues. The germline CDR1 and CDR2 sequences are SGHKS and YYEKEE (reference sequence). V was pared by 1 base and J by 2 bases, with 13 bases between. The CDR3 nucleotides read TGTGCCAGCAGCTTGTGGGCAGGGGAGGCCTACAATGAGCAGTTCTTC. It specifies CASSLWAGEAYNEQFF.

This chain joins TRBV27 and TRBJ1-2; D is undetermined. Germline V gene sequence: CDR1 MNHEY, CDR2 SMNVEV (reference sequence). Trimming shortened V by 6 bases and J by 5 bases, and 19 bases separated the two germline ends. The CDR3 totals 15 residues. CDR3 in amino acids: CASRPSGGGLYGYTF. Here the CDR3 DNA reads TGTGCCAGCAGACCCAGCGGAGGAGGATTATATGGCTACACCTTC.

The chain combines TRBV7-2 with TRBJ2-7; D perhaps matches TRBD1 (5 bases). Germline lookup yields CDR1 SGHTA and CDR2 FQGNSA. The germline V and J ends were trimmed by 1 base and 4 bases, with 14 bases remaining between them. This CDR3 contains 15 residues. DNA for the CDR3: TGTGCCAGCAGCTTAGGTACAGGACAAGAGTACGAGCAGTACTTC. As protein: CASSLGTGQEYEQYF.

The chain links TRBV5-5 to TRBJ1-3; weak D call: TRBD1 (5 bases). Germline CDR1 reads SGHKS; CDR2 reads YYEKEE (reference sequence). This CDR3 has 15 amino acids. Trimming pared 0 bases from V and 3 bases from J, leaving 10 bases between. The CDR3 protein is CASSLGRAFGNTIYF. CDR3 nucleotide sequence: TGTGCCAGCAGCTTGGGCAGGGCCTTTGGAAACACCATATATTTT.

The chain uses TRBV18 and TRBJ2-2; no clear D. In germline, CDR1 is KGHSH, CDR2 LQKENI. With 1 base removed from V and 1 base from J, the gap between germline ends came to 10 bases. This CDR3 comprises 16 residues. The CDR3 spells CASSPRTAGNTGELFF. The CDR3 DNA follows: TGTGCCAGCTCACCACGCACAGCCGGGAACACCGGGGAGCTGTTTTTT.

The chain employs TRBV7-8 and TRBJ1-6; 12 bases are shared with TRBD1. The germline gives CDR1 SGHVS, CDR2 FQNEAQ. V gave up 5 bases and J gave up 8 bases; unmatched junction bases: 13. The CDR3 loop spans 18 amino acids. DNA of the CDR3: TGTGCCAGCAGCATCGGGACAGGGGGCACTGCATTTTATTCACCCCTCCACTTT. It is translated as CASSIGTGGTAFYSPLHF.

The V and J genes are TRBV30 and TRBJ1-1, with TRBD1 matching 9 bases. Germline V gene lookup returns CDR1 GTSNPN and CDR2 SVGIG (reference sequence). This CDR3 is built from 14 residues. J lost 4 bases, V lost 6 bases, and 9 bases had no gene match. The CDR3 DNA reads TGTGCCTGCGAGACAGGGGGTGGAAGCACTGAAGCTTTCTTT. It codes for CACETGGGSTEAFF.

CDR3 sequence reads: CASSLEVSSRETQYF. Here the CDR3 DNA reads TGTGCCAGCAGCTTAGAGGTCTCAAGTCGAGAGACCCAGTACTTC. J is TRBJ2-5 and V is TRBV11-2; no clear D. The germline CDR1 and CDR2 sequences are SGHAT and FQNNGV. This CDR3 is 15 amino acids long. Trimming cost V 0 bases and J 4 bases, with 12 bases left between them.

This clone occurred once. The chain employs TRBV5-1 and TRBJ1-2; D ambiguous. Germline assignment: CDR1 SGHRS and CDR2 YFSETQ. The CDR3 contains 14 residues. Trimming left V 3 bases short and J 6 bases short, with 15 bases between. CDR3 nucleotides: TGCGCCAGCAGCTCCAATGGGCAGACGGATGGCTACACCTTC. Translation: CASSSNGQTDGYTF.

This chain uses TRBV15 with TRBJ2-5; D may be TRBD1 (6 bases). The V gene's germline CDR1 is LNHNV and CDR2 YYDKDF (reference sequence). V dropped 1 base and J dropped 2 bases, with 17 bases sitting between them. The CDR3 is made up of 17 amino acids. CDR3 residues: CATSRVGGRESQETQYF. CDR3 bases: TGTGCCACCAGCAGAGTTGGGGGCAGGGAGTCTCAAGAGACCCAGTACTTC. The complete variable domain, with remaining parts taken from reference TRBV15 and TRBJ2-5, reads DAMVIQNPRYQVTQFGKPVTLSCSQTLNHNVMYWYQQKSSQAPKLLFHYYDKDFNNEADTPDNFQSRRPNTSFCFLDIRSPGLGDTAMYLCATSRVGGRESQETQYFGPGTRLLVL.

The V and J genes are TRBV19 and TRBJ2-1; D remains unclear. The CDR3 contains 13 residues. V lost 6 bases to trimming and J lost 8 bases, with 14 bases between them. Per the germline V gene, CDR1 is LNHDA and CDR2 is SQIVND (reference sequence). The CDR3 reads CASRGWAGDEQFF. As DNA, the CDR3 is TGTGCCAGTAGGGGGTGGGCAGGCGATGAGCAGTTCTTC. Combining the CDR3 with reference TRBV19 and TRBJ2-1 gives the whole variable domain DGGITQSPKYLFRKEGQNVTLSCEQNLNHDAMYWYRQDPGQGLRLIYYSQIVNDFQKGDIAEGYSVSREKKESFPLTVTSAQKNPTAFYLCASRGWAGDEQFFGPGTRLTVL.

The J gene is TRBJ2-2, the V gene TRBV9, with 8 bases lining up with TRBD1. The CDR3 contains 16 residues. CDR1 and CDR2 (germline): SGDLS, YYNGEE. The trim removed 0 bases at V and 8 bases at J, leaving 9 bases unmatched. The CDR3 region has the DNA TGTGCCAGCAGCGTAGGCCCGACAGGGGTTGGGGGGGAGCTGTTTTTT. Its translation is CASSVGPTGVGGELFF. Filled out from reference TRBV9 and TRBJ2-2, the complete variable domain reads DSGVTQTPKHLITATGQRVTLRCSPRSGDLSVYWYQQSLDQGLQFLIQYYNGEERAKGNILERFSAQQFPDLHSELNLSSLELGDSALYFCASSVGPTGVGGELFFGEGSRLTVL.

The chain couples TRBV7-2 to TRBJ2-3; 11 bases align to TRBD2. Germline loops: CDR1 SGHTA, CDR2 FQGNSA. The V gene end was trimmed by 5 bases and the J gene end by 2 bases; junction bases not matched to a gene: 6. The length of the CDR3 is 16 residues. CDR3 bases: TGTGCCAGCAGCCCACTAGCGGGGGCGCACACAGATACGCAGTATTTT. Its protein is CASSPLAGAHTDTQYF.

The chain couples TRBV28 to TRBJ2-7, with 11 bases that match TRBD2. Germline trimming cut 6 bases from V and 7 bases from J; bases unmatched to any gene: 2. The length of the CDR3 is 12 residues. Germline V gene sequence: CDR1 MDHEN, CDR2 SYDVKM. The CDR3 sequence: CASRRTSGEQYF. CDR3 sequence (DNA): TGTGCCAGCAGAAGGACTAGCGGGGAGCAGTACTTC.

CDR3 sequence reads: CAIRGRLNTEAFF. CDR3 nucleotide sequence: TGTGCCATCAGGGGACGGCTGAACACTGAAGCTTTCTTT. This chain connects TRBV10-3 to TRBJ1-1; D is possibly TRBD1 (5 bases). CDR1 ENHRY and CDR2 SYGVKD come from the germline V gene. This CDR3 comprises 13 residues. Trimming left V 6 bases short and J 0 bases short, with 8 bases between.

This clone appeared a single time. The chain links TRBV24-1 to TRBJ2-3; 8 bases map to TRBD2. The CDR3 extends over 14 amino acids. V dropped 5 bases and J dropped 6; count of bases not matched to a gene: 6. CDR1 KGHDR and CDR2 SFDVKD come from the germline V gene. The CDR3 sequence: CATSGDTGGDTQYF. The CDR3 nucleotides are TGTGCCACCAGTGGGGACACGGGAGGGGATACGCAGTATTTT.

The rearrangement links TRBV2 to TRBJ1-5; 8 positions match TRBD1. V trimming: 6 bases; J trimming: 6 bases; junction bases outside the gene matches: 10. Germline assignment: CDR1 SNHLY and CDR2 FYNNEI. The CDR3 covers 15 residues. The CDR3 nucleotides are TGTGCCAGCAGGGACGACAGGGGAGTAGGTCAGCCCCAGCATTTT. Translated, it gives CASRDDRGVGQPQHF.

The DNA of the CDR3 is TGTGCCAGCTCACCATGGCAGGGGGGTAATGAAAAACTGTTTTTT. This codes for CASSPWQGGNEKLFF. The gene calls are TRBV18 and TRBJ1-4, with TRBD1 identical over 7 bases. CDR3 size: 15 residues. Germline CDR1 is KGHSH and CDR2 is LQKENI. The J segment lost 4 bases and the V segment lost 2 bases, leaving 4 bases of the junction unmatched.

The chain carries TRBV6-2 or TRBV6-3 and TRBJ2-7, with 7 bases identical to TRBD1. The CDR3 runs to 13 residues. Germline assignment: CDR1 MNHEY and CDR2 SVGEGT. V shed 5 bases, J shed 1 base, and the junction held 2 bases outside the gene matches. The DNA for the CDR3 is TGTGCCAGCAGTCCACAGGGGTCCTACGAGCAGTACTTC. Translation gives CASSPQGSYEQYF.

This chain joins TRBV7-6 and TRBJ2-5, with 7 bases that match TRBD2. CDR3 length: 15 residues. Germline CDR1 reads SGHVS; CDR2 reads FNYEAQ. V was clipped by 2 bases and J by 4 bases; unmatched bases: 7. Here the CDR3 reads CASSLRGLIRETQYF. The CDR3 bases are TGTGCCAGCAGCTTACGGGGACTAATCCGAGAGACCCAGTACTTC.

The table lists this clone with a count of one. The rearrangement uses TRBV11-1 and TRBJ2-3; TRBD2 is a possible D gene (5 bases). This CDR3 is built from 15 residues. Germline lookup yields CDR1 SGHAT and CDR2 FQDESV (reference sequence). The V and J ends lost 1 base and 1 base respectively, with 9 bases between them. The CDR3 bases are TGTGCCAGCAGCTTAGGCCCGAGGGGCACAGATACGCAGTATTTT. Its translation is CASSLGPRGTDTQYF. The whole variable domain, filled in from reference TRBV11-1 and TRBJ2-3, reads EAEVAQSPRYKITEKSQAVAFWCDPISGHATLYWYRQILGQGPELLVQFQDESVVDDSQLPKDRFSAERLKGVDSTLKIQPAELGDSAMYLCASSLGPRGTDTQYFGPGTRLTVL.

J is TRBJ1-1 and V is TRBV13; 8 bases fit TRBD1. CDR1 PRHDT and CDR2 FYEKMQ come from the germline V gene (reference sequence). This CDR3 has 17 residues. Trimming took 0 bases from V and 4 from J; bases not matched to a gene: 10. CDR3 coding DNA: TGTGCCAGCAGCTTAGGGGTTAGCAGGGGGCCCGGCACTGAAGCTTTCTTT. Amino acid sequence: CASSLGVSRGPGTEAFF.

About this clone: This CDR3 is also generated by other DNA sequences in the sample. The chain links TRBV9 to TRBJ2-7, with TRBD1 identical over 9 bases. Unmatched junction bases numbered 5, after V lost 3 bases and J lost 1 base. This CDR3 is 15 amino acids long. In germline, CDR1 is SGDLS, CDR2 YYNGEE. The CDR3 spells CASSAGTGSSYEQYF. CDR3 in DNA: TGTGCCAGCAGCGCTGGGACAGGGTCTTCCTACGAGCAGTACTTC.

CDR3 residues: CASSSLGRGEQYF. CDR3 DNA: TGTGCCAGCAGCTCCCTGGGCCGGGGGGAGCAGTACTTC. This rearrangement joins TRBV7-6 to TRBJ2-7, with D tentatively TRBD2 (6 bases). V was cut by 4 bases and J by 7 bases, with 14 bases left in between. The CDR3 covers 13 residues. Germline V gene lookup returns CDR1 SGHVS and CDR2 FNYEAQ.

This clone was observed a single time. This chain links TRBV4-1 with TRBJ2-2; no reliable D call. The CDR3 totals 13 residues. Germline V gives CDR1 MGHRA, CDR2 YSYEKL. Trimming removed 0 bases from V and 7 bases from J, with 6 bases in between. The CDR3 DNA follows: TGCGCCAGCAGCCAAGAAAGGGTCGGGGAGCTGTTTTTT. As protein: CASSQERVGELFF.

This sequence joins TRBV5-8 and TRBJ1-6, with a tentative D call TRBD1 (6 bases). The CDR3 consists of 13 residues. CDR1 and CDR2 (germline): SGHTS, YDEGEE. The V and J ends lost 2 bases and 10 bases respectively, with 10 bases between them. For the CDR3, the DNA is TGTGCCAGCAGCTTCACAGGGTACTCACCCCTCCACTTT. It specifies CASSFTGYSPLHF.

This clone was counted once. The rearrangement joins TRBV11-2 to TRBJ2-7; 8 bases align to TRBD1. CDR3 length equals 15 residues. Per the germline V gene, CDR1 is SGHAT and CDR2 is FQNNGV. The V and J ends lost 5 bases and 3 bases, in that order; junction bases with no gene match: 9. The CDR3 reads CASSPGTGVFYEQYF. DNA for the CDR3: TGTGCCAGCAGCCCCGGGACAGGCGTTTTCTACGAGCAGTACTTC.

This clone was picked up one time. The chain combines TRBV6-1 with TRBJ2-3; D gene uncertain. The CDR3 is 15 residues long. Germline V lookup: CDR1 MNHNS, CDR2 SASEGT. The V gene lost 2 bases and the J gene lost 0 bases, with 9 bases spanning the gap. The CDR3 DNA is TGTGCCAGCAGTGAAAGGCATTCTAGCACAGATACGCAGTATTTT. Its protein is CASSERHSSTDTQYF.

The chain links TRBV6-5 to TRBJ1-2, with 7 bases that match TRBD1. Trimming took 6 bases from V and 8 from J; bases not matched to a gene: 6. CDR3 size: 12 residues. Germline CDR1 reads MNHEY; CDR2 reads SVGAGI. This chain's CDR3 is CASSPQGRGYTF. As DNA, the CDR3 is TGTGCCAGCAGCCCACAGGGGAGAGGCTACACCTTC.